These 27 T cell receptor beta chains were all obtained from the same sample, sequenced in a study of Ad26.COV2.S vaccination and SARS-CoV-2 variants. Treatment in this sample: roughly 20 received Ad26.COV2.S at low or high dose, single or two shots; several received placebo; per-sample allocation not given. Sampling occurred on day 63 after the first vaccine or placebo injection. Profiling relied on immunoSEQ multiplex PCR, and the TCRdb table lists in-frame clones only, not all of them. This sample has more than 400,000 clones; 80% to 95% occur once, and the top ten carry about 4.5%. Source: peripheral blood, taken in a trial of Ad26.COV2.S vaccine versus placebo. The origin of the receptors is a person aged 18-65 years who received the Ad26.COV2.S COVID-19 vaccine or a placebo.

The chain recombines TRBV5-1 with TRBJ2-6; D uncertain. Germline CDR1 and CDR2: SGHRS and YFSETQ. V was clipped by 2 bases and J by 1 base, with 7 bases between them. This CDR3 region has 15 residues. This chain's CDR3 is CASSFGLSGANVLTF. In nucleotides, the CDR3 is TGCGCCAGCAGCTTTGGCCTATCTGGGGCCAACGTCCTGACTTTC. The variable domain in full, with the rest retrieved from reference TRBV5-1 and TRBJ2-6, is KAGVTQTPRYLIKTRGQQVTLSCSPISGHRSVSWYQQTPGQGLQFLFEYFSETQRNKGNFPGRFSGRQFSNSRSEMNVSTLELGDSALYLCASSFGLSGANVLTFGAGSRLTVL.

On this clone: This CDR3 is also generated by other DNA sequences in the sample. The chain is built from TRBV5-6 and TRBJ2-2, with TRBD1 as a possible D gene (5 bases). Germline lookup yields CDR1 SGHDT and CDR2 YYEEEE. This CDR3 contains 13 residues. The V end was cut by 0 bases, the J end by 6 bases, with 6 bases between. The CDR3 sequence: CASSLAGPGELFF. As DNA, the CDR3 is TGTGCCAGCAGCTTGGCAGGGCCCGGGGAGCTGTTTTTT. The complete variable domain, with remaining parts taken from reference TRBV5-6 and TRBJ2-2, reads DAGVTQSPTHLIKTRGQQVTLRCSPKSGHDTVSWYQQALGQGPQFIFQYYEEEERQRGNFPDRFSGHQFPNYSSELNVNALLLGDSALYLCASSLAGPGELFFGEGSRLTVL.

The chain joins TRBV5-1 to TRBJ1-6, with D perhaps TRBD1 (5 bases). The CDR3 runs to 14 residues. The V end was cut by 2 bases, the J end by 8 bases, with 11 bases between. Germline loops: CDR1 SGHRS, CDR2 YFSETQ. CDR3 sequence: CASSFGWGDSPLHF. The CDR3 region has the DNA TGCGCCAGCAGCTTTGGATGGGGGGATTCACCCCTCCACTTT.

This clone is a singleton in its sample. The rearrangement uses TRBV3-1 (or the pseudogene TRBV3-2) and TRBJ2-1, with a weak D call TRBD1 (6 bases). The germline gives CDR1 LGHDT, CDR2 YNNKEL (reference sequence). Trimming left V 4 bases short and J 7 bases short, with 11 bases between. The CDR3 is made up of 13 amino acids. The DNA of the CDR3 is TGTGCCAGCAGCCCAACGACAGGTAATGAGCAGTTCTTC. It yields the protein CASSPTTGNEQFF.

This chain connects TRBV11-2 to TRBJ2-3, with unresolved D. The V end was cut by 5 bases, the J end by 3 bases, with 18 bases between. Germline values: CDR1 SGHAT, CDR2 FQNNGV. This CDR3 comprises 16 residues. This CDR3 is CASSPHGGSGTDTQYF. As DNA, the CDR3 is TGTGCCAGCAGCCCTCATGGTGGGTCGGGTACAGATACGCAGTATTTT.

This clone showed up just once. The chain carries TRBV10-3 and TRBJ1-1; D is perhaps TRBD1 (6 bases). The CDR3 sequence is 15 residues long. V shed 1 base and J shed 4 bases, with 13 bases lying between them. From germline, CDR1 is ENHRY and CDR2 SYGVKD. For the CDR3, the DNA is TGTGCCATCAGTGAGTGGGGACGAGGGGGCACTGAAGCTTTCTTT. Its protein product is CAISEWGRGGTEAFF.

This clone was counted only a few times. The chain links TRBV18 to TRBJ2-2; possible D gene TRBD1, 6 bases. The germline CDR1 and CDR2 sequences are KGHSH and LQKENI. The germline V and J ends were trimmed by 7 bases and 6 bases, with 15 bases remaining between them. The CDR3 contains 14 residues. This CDR3 reads CASLITGLSGELFF. In DNA form, the CDR3 reads TGTGCCAGCTTGATTACAGGGCTGTCCGGGGAGCTGTTTTTT.

The chain carries TRBV5-6 and TRBJ2-1; D ambiguous. Germline values: CDR1 SGHDT, CDR2 YYEEEE. Trimming shortened V by 0 bases and J by 2 bases, and 3 bases separated the two germline ends. This CDR3 is 13 amino acids long. The CDR3 DNA is TGTGCCAGCAGCTTGGGGCCCTACAATGAGCAGTTCTTC. Translating gives CASSLGPYNEQFF. The full variable domain, rest sourced from reference TRBV5-6 and TRBJ2-1, is DAGVTQSPTHLIKTRGQQVTLRCSPKSGHDTVSWYQQALGQGPQFIFQYYEEEERQRGNFPDRFSGHQFPNYSSELNVNALLLGDSALYLCASSLGPYNEQFFGPGTRLTVL.

The chain recombines TRBV27 with TRBJ1-1; D is uncertain. V lost 5 bases and J lost 3, with 10 bases in between. The V gene's germline CDR1 is MNHEY and CDR2 SMNVEV (reference sequence). This CDR3 has 13 residues. The CDR3 DNA is TGTGCCAGCAGTCCAAGGGTATACACTGAAGCTTTCTTT. Protein: CASSPRVYTEAFF.

V usage is TRBV7-3 and J usage is TRBJ2-2, with 7 bases identical to TRBD2. Trimming removed 4 bases from V and 7 bases from J; junction bases left unmatched: 3. CDR1 SGHTA and CDR2 FQGTGA come from the germline V gene. This CDR3 has 13 amino acids. CDR3 nucleotides: TGTGCCAGCAGCTCGCGGGAGATCGGGGAGCTGTTTTTT. This codes for CASSSREIGELFF. The full variable domain, its missing parts supplied by reference TRBV7-3 and TRBJ2-2, is GAGVSQTPSNKVTEKGKYVELRCDPISGHTALYWYRQSLGQGPEFLIYFQGTGAADDSGLPNDRFFAVRPEGSVSTLKIQRTERGDSAVYLCASSSREIGELFFGEGSRLTVL.

The chain has TRBV4-2 and TRBJ2-2; D is possibly TRBD1 (6 bases). The germline CDR1 and CDR2 sequences are LGHNA and YNFKEQ. The CDR3 has 17 residues. V was cut by 3 bases and J by 6 bases, with 20 bases left in between. The CDR3 is CASSQVTKPQGSGELFF. The CDR3 nucleotides read TGTGCCAGCAGCCAGGTCACCAAACCACAGGGTTCCGGGGAGCTGTTTTTT.

The J gene is TRBJ1-1, the V gene TRBV5-4, with a tentative D call TRBD1 (6 bases). The CDR3 contains 16 residues. Germline V gene lookup returns CDR1 SGHNT and CDR2 YYREEE (reference sequence). V dropped 4 bases and J dropped 0 bases, with 16 bases sitting between them. Written as DNA, the CDR3 is TGTGCCAGCAGCCCGGGGGGGCCTTCTGTGAACACTGAAGCTTTCTTT. Encoded protein: CASSPGGPSVNTEAFF.

The chain joins TRBV6-5 to TRBJ2-3; 7 bases agree with TRBD2. Germline V gene lookup returns CDR1 MNHEY and CDR2 SVGAGI. This CDR3 has 16 amino acids. Losses at the gene ends were 2 bases for V and 4 bases for J; bases not matched to a gene: 9. CDR3 sequence (DNA): TGTGCCAGCAGTTACGCCGGGGCGGGAGTTGCAGATACGCAGTATTTT. Amino acid sequence: CASSYAGAGVADTQYF.

The rearrangement uses TRBV28 and TRBJ2-2; D might be TRBD1 (5 bases). The CDR3 extends over 15 amino acids. Trimming took 6 bases from V and 1 from J, leaving 12 bases between them. Per germline, CDR1 MDHEN and CDR2 SYDVKM. The CDR3 here is CASRNRLGNTGELFF. CDR3 nucleotides: TGTGCCAGCAGGAACAGGTTAGGGAACACCGGGGAGCTGTTTTTT.

The chain couples TRBV5-1 to TRBJ1-1; TRBD1 matches at 7 bases. CDR3 length: 16 amino acids. V shed 4 bases and J 0 bases; nucleotides not matched to a gene: 9. Germline-derived CDR1 and CDR2 are SGHRS and YFSETQ. Here the CDR3 DNA reads TGCGCCAGCAGCCCCGGCGACAGGGTGGTGAACACTGAAGCTTTCTTT. Protein product: CASSPGDRVVNTEAFF.

The rearrangement links TRBV12-5 to TRBJ1-2, with no clear D. The germline CDR1 and CDR2 sequences are LGHNT and FRNRAP. V lost 1 base, J lost 6 bases, and 9 bases lay in between. The CDR3 contains 13 residues. CDR3 residues: CASGLGQSHGYTF. The CDR3 coding sequence is TGTGCTAGTGGTTTGGGGCAGAGCCATGGCTACACCTTC. Full variable domain (outside the CDR3, taken from reference TRBV12-5 and TRBJ1-2): DARVTQTPRHKVTEMGQEVTMRCQPILGHNTVFWYRQTMMQGLELLAYFRNRAPLDDSGMPKDRFSAEMPDATLATLKIQPSEPRDSAVYFCASGLGQSHGYTFGSGTRLTVV.

J is TRBJ2-2 and V is TRBV11-3; a possible D gene is TRBD2 (6 bases). Germline-derived CDR1 and CDR2 are SGHNT and YENEEA. The CDR3 loop spans 18 amino acids. Trimming cost V 0 bases and J 6 bases, with 20 bases left between them. The CDR3 nucleotides read TGTGCCAGCAGCTTAGAGGTCCAGGTGGCTAGCGAGGCCGGGGAGCTGTTTTTT. Its protein product is CASSLEVQVASEAGELFF.

This clone was picked up one time. The V gene is TRBV3-1 (or the pseudogene TRBV3-2), the J gene TRBJ2-1; D is unresolved. This CDR3 spans 14 amino acids. Deletions cut 4 bases from V and 4 bases from J, with 11 bases between. From germline, CDR1 is LGHDT and CDR2 YNNKEL (reference sequence). For the CDR3, the DNA is TGTGCCAGCAGCCGACAAGGGATGTACAATGAGCAGTTCTTC. Amino acids: CASSRQGMYNEQFF.

The gene calls are TRBV6-2 or TRBV6-3 and TRBJ1-4; D remains ambiguous. CDR1 is MNHEY, CDR2 SVGEGT, per germline. This CDR3 spans 14 amino acids. The V gene lost 4 bases and the J gene lost 4 bases, with 10 bases spanning the gap. CDR3 nucleotide sequence: TGTGCCAGCAGTTTGGCCGCGATTAATGAAAAACTGTTTTTT. Encoded protein: CASSLAAINEKLFF.

A remark on this clone: The junction differs from germline at one of its ends, possibly a read error. This chain joins TRBV18 and TRBJ1-6; TRBD1 aligns across 8 bases. Germline lookup yields CDR1 KGHSH and CDR2 LQKENI. This CDR3 has 15 amino acids. The CDR3 DNA reads TGTGCCAGCTCCGAGACAGGGGTCTTTAATTTACCCCTCCACTTT. It yields the protein CASSETGVFNLPLHF.

V is TRBV7-9 and J is TRBJ2-1; D is undetermined. Germline CDR1 SEHNR, CDR2 FQNEAQ (reference sequence). There are 12 residues in the CDR3. Trimming removed 2 bases from V and 8 bases from J, with 7 bases in between. The CDR3 is CASSLRFDEQFF. CDR3 bases: TGTGCCAGCAGCTTACGATTTGATGAGCAGTTCTTC.

The chain is built from TRBV10-3 and TRBJ2-3; 8 bases are a match to TRBD1. This CDR3 has 16 amino acids. The J segment lost 1 base and the V segment lost 6 bases, leaving 9 bases of the junction unmatched. Germline lookup yields CDR1 ENHRY and CDR2 SYGVKD. The CDR3, as DNA: TGTGCCATCAGCGCTACCACGGGACAGGGCACAGATACGCAGTATTTT. This sequence encodes CAISATTGQGTDTQYF.

The genes are TRBV11-2 and TRBJ2-7; D is perhaps TRBD2 (5 bases). With 1 base removed from V and 0 bases from J, the gap between germline ends came to 10 bases. This CDR3 comprises 15 residues. Germline loops: CDR1 SGHAT, CDR2 FQNNGV. CDR3 sequence (DNA): TGTGCCAGCAGCTTAGTTCGTGGGAGCTCCTACGAGCAGTACTTC. Residues: CASSLVRGSSYEQYF.

This clone was seen just once. The V gene is TRBV7-3, the J gene TRBJ2-1; D is perhaps TRBD1 (6 bases). Trimming cost V 2 bases and J 7 bases, with 15 bases left between them. There are 15 residues in the CDR3. CDR1 and CDR2 from the germline V gene are SGHTA and FQGTGA. The CDR3 region is CASSLLDREINEQFF. CDR3 DNA sequence: TGTGCCAGCAGCTTATTGGACAGAGAAATTAATGAGCAGTTCTTC. Complete variable domain (other parts from reference TRBV7-3 and TRBJ2-1): GAGVSQTPSNKVTEKGKYVELRCDPISGHTALYWYRQSLGQGPEFLIYFQGTGAADDSGLPNDRFFAVRPEGSVSTLKIQRTERGDSAVYLCASSLLDREINEQFFGPGTRLTVL.

This clone was detected once. The chain joins TRBV9 to TRBJ2-1, with 8 bases fitting TRBD2. The junction had 7 bases not matched to a gene; V was cut back by 1 base and J by 4 bases. CDR1 and CDR2 (germline): SGDLS, YYNGEE. The CDR3 covers 16 residues. The CDR3 DNA is TGTGCCAGCAGCGTAAACGGGAGGGCCGGATACAATGAGCAGTTCTTC. Translation: CASSVNGRAGYNEQFF.

The gene calls are TRBV4-1 and TRBJ1-5; D unclear. The germline CDR1 and CDR2 sequences are MGHRA and YSYEKL. This CDR3 has 16 amino acids. With 3 bases removed from V and 3 bases from J, the gap between germline ends came to 15 bases. Here the CDR3 DNA reads TGCGCCAGCAGCCAGAGTATAACAGCGCTCAATCAGCCCCAGCATTTT. It encodes CASSQSITALNQPQHF.

In this sample, this clone turned up once. The V call is TRBV28, the J call TRBJ2-1; TRBD2 matches at 7 bases. This CDR3 has 16 residues. J gave up 10 bases and V 2 bases, and 14 bases lay outside the gene matches. Germline V gene sequence: CDR1 MDHEN, CDR2 SYDVKM. This chain's CDR3 is CASSLLGGSGFREQFF. The CDR3, as DNA: TGTGCCAGCAGTTTACTTGGCGGGAGCGGTTTCAGGGAGCAGTTCTTC.